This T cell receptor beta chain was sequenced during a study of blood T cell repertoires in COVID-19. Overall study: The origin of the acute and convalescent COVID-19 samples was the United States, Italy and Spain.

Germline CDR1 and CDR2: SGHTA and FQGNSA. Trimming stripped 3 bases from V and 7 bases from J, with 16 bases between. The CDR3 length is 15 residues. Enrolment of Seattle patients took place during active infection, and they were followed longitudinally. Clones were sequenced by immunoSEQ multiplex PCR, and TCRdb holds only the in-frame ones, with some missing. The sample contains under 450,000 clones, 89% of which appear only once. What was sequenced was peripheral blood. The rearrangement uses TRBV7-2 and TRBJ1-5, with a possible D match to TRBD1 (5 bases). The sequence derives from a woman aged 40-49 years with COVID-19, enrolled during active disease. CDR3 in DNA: TGTGCCAGCAGCTTCACGGGGGGGTCCGGACAGCCCCAGCATTTT. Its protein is CASSFTGGSGQPQHF. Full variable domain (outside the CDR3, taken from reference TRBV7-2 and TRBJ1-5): GAGVSQSPSNKVTEKGKDVELRCDPISGHTALYWYRQSLGQGLEFLIYFQGNSAPDKSGLPSDRFSAERTGGSVSTLTIQRTQQEDSAVYLCASSFTGGSGQPQHFGDGTRLSIL.